This TCR beta chain derives from a study of blood T cell repertoires in COVID-19. Looking at the study overall: Whether acute or convalescent, the COVID-19 samples came from the United States, Italy and Spain. T cells, B-cell-depleted T cells, or PBMCs provided the cDNA or gDNA that served as material.

Per the study methods: Amplification of reference gene primers provided the estimated nucleated cell counts. Clones were read by immunoSEQ multiplex PCR, and TCRdb kept only the in-frame ones, dropping some. V and J calls and clone size follow that table, whereas D and trimming were derived from the DNA. The table shows more than 60,000 clones, with about 80% occurring only once. A few counts support this clone. The V gene's germline CDR1 is SGHVS and CDR2 FNYEAQ. This CDR3 is built from 17 residues. J lost 8 bases, V lost 4 bases, and 11 bases had no gene match. Sequencing used peripheral blood. The TCR originated in an elderly woman with acute or convalescent COVID-19. This chain links TRBV7-6 with TRBJ2-3, with 14 nucleotides matching TRBD2. CDR3 bases: TGTGCCAGCAGCTCCCAGCCGACTAGCGGGAGGGGGGGTACGCAGTATTTT. Encoded protein: CASSSQPTSGRGGTQYF.